What follows are 9 T cell receptor beta chains derived from one specimen sequenced in a study of regulatory T cells in long-lasting Graves disease. The TCR beta library used iRepertoire HTBI primers with Arm-PCR amplification of CDR3. Via MiXCR, TCRdb re-called the multiplex PCR reads, giving one row per CDR3 protein. The sample holds roughly 500,000 distinct CDR3 sequences, more than 20% seen once. Time point meaning: persistent/refractory GD, antithyroid drugs over 5 years with positive TRAb. The TCR library used RNA extracted from PBMCs. The sample here was peripheral blood mononuclear cells (PBMCs), taken when the disease was refractory, from a patient treated with antithyroid drugs. Every receptor here comes from a female donor with Graves disease.

In its sample, this clonotype was seen many times. The chain joins TRBV27 to TRBJ1-2; 8 bases match TRBD1. Trimming removed 5 bases from V and 3 bases from J; junction bases left unmatched: 20. The germline gives CDR1 MNHEY, CDR2 SMNVEV (reference sequence). The CDR3 runs to 19 residues. The CDR3 DNA reads TGTGCCAGCAGTCCTCTTATGATACCACAGGGGGGCGAGGACTATGGCTACACCTTC. Its translation is CASSPLMIPQGGEDYGYTF.

The CDR3 loop is CASSELGGRAWSYNEQFF. The CDR3 DNA reads as TGTGCCAGCAGTGAACTGGGGGGGAGGGCCTGGTCCTACAATGAGCAGTTCTTC. The rearrangement joins TRBV6-1 to TRBJ2-1; 7 nucleotides line up with TRBD2. The trim removed 2 bases at V and 1 base at J, leaving 11 bases unmatched. CDR1 and CDR2 from the germline V gene are MNHNS and SASEGT. The CDR3 sequence is 18 residues long.

This clonotype was observed many times. The chain combines TRBV7-9 with TRBJ2-7, with D unclear. CDR3 length equals 14 residues. V dropped 8 bases and J dropped 4 bases, with 18 bases sitting between them. Germline V gene lookup returns CDR1 SEHNR and CDR2 FQNEAQ (reference sequence). The CDR3 is CASEATVDGYEQYF. CDR3 sequence (DNA): TGTGCCAGCGAAGCGACCGTTGATGGGTACGAGCAGTACTTC.

This clonotype was found a few times. The V call is TRBV7-3, the J call TRBJ1-1; D not resolved. The CDR3 runs 13 residues. V gave up 3 bases and J gave up 6 bases, with 11 bases separating them. Germline V gene sequence: CDR1 SGHTA, CDR2 FQGTGA. The CDR3, as DNA: TGTGCCAGCAGCTTGGTAAGGGATTCTGAAGCTTTCTTT. It translates to CASSLVRDSEAFF.

In this sample, this clonotype turned up many times. In nucleotides, the CDR3 is TGCAGTGCTAGAGCCGTCGGGACAGGGGAGTACACTGAAGCTTTCTTT. Amino acids: CSARAVGTGEYTEAFF. The chain is built from TRBV20-1 and TRBJ1-1, with TRBD1 matching 10 bases. V dropped 1 base and J dropped 3; count of bases not matched to a gene: 8. This CDR3 has 16 amino acids. CDR1 and CDR2 from the germline V gene are DFQATT and SNEGSKA (reference sequence).

The gene calls are TRBV19 and TRBJ2-3; D is unresolved. The CDR3 runs 14 residues. The germline CDR1 and CDR2 sequences are LNHDA and SQIVND (reference sequence). V shed 2 bases and J shed 0 bases, with 6 bases lying between them. CDR3 nucleotide sequence: TGTGCCAGTAGTATAAAAGGGAGCACAGATACGCAGTATTTT. Protein product: CASSIKGSTDTQYF.

This clonotype was counted ten times or more. V and J are TRBV20-1 and TRBJ2-7, with unresolved D. This CDR3 is 11 amino acids long. Germline CDR1 reads DFQATT; CDR2 reads SNEGSKA (reference sequence). Between the trimmed V and J ends, which lost 3 bases and 3 bases, there was a span of 6 bases. The chain's CDR3 is CSASPIYEQYF. CDR3 DNA sequence: TGCAGTGCTAGCCCCATCTACGAGCAGTACTTC.

In this sample, this clonotype turned up a few times. The gene calls are TRBV7-9 and TRBJ2-2; D is possibly TRBD1 (6 bases). Germline assignment: CDR1 SEHNR and CDR2 FQNEAQ (reference sequence). V lost 6 bases to trimming and J lost 0 bases, with 11 bases between them. CDR3 length: 15 amino acids. The CDR3 DNA follows: TGTGCCAGCAGGGCCGGGACAACGAACACCGGGGAGCTGTTTTTT. It encodes CASRAGTTNTGELFF.

There are a few counts of this clonotype. The chain employs TRBV7-9 and TRBJ2-7; 7 nucleotides line up with TRBD1. In germline, CDR1 is SEHNR, CDR2 FQNEAQ (reference sequence). V shed 1 base, J shed 3 bases, and the junction held 6 bases outside the gene matches. The CDR3 has 15 amino acids. CDR3 DNA sequence: TGTGCCAGCAGCTTAGAGCGCGCAGGGGGCTACGAGCAGTACTTC. As protein: CASSLERAGGYEQYF.